A single sample gave rise to the 19 T cell receptor beta chains below, sequenced in a study of graft-versus-host responses after intestinal transplantation. TCRdb's copy holds only in-frame clones and misses some; the assay was immunoSEQ multiplex PCR. The table records more than 40,000 clones, around 96% of them present only once. These receptors have no known antigen. The material was unstimulated CD8+ T cells sorted from spleen or lymph node cells, obtained before transplant. The receptor source for this set is a human donor who was the organ donor for an intestinal transplant.

This chain joins TRBV5-1 and TRBJ2-1; 9 bases agree with TRBD2. There are 16 residues in the CDR3. The V segment lost 0 bases and the J segment 7 bases; nucleotides outside the gene matches: 8. CDR1 and CDR2 from the germline V gene are SGHRS and YFSETQ. The CDR3 DNA sequence: TGCGCCAGCAGCTTGGAGCGCCTAGCGGGGCCAAATGAGCAGTTCTTC. It codes for CASSLERLAGPNEQFF.

The chain joins TRBV6-5 to TRBJ1-6; D not certain. Trimming took 6 bases from V and 3 from J, leaving 12 bases between them. There are 15 residues in the CDR3. Germline CDR1 reads MNHEY; CDR2 reads SVGAGI. In DNA form, the CDR3 reads TGTGCCAGCAGCCTGACTGAACACTATAATTCACCCCTCCACTTT. Translation: CASSLTEHYNSPLHF.

This clone was recorded only once. The rearrangement uses TRBV15 and TRBJ1-5; D may be TRBD1 (5 bases). The CDR3 has 18 amino acids. Germline-derived CDR1 and CDR2 are LNHNV and YYDKDF (reference sequence). The V end lost 0 bases, the J end lost 3 bases, and 18 bases lay between the germline ends. The CDR3, as DNA: TGTGCCACCAGCAGAGATCGGGCCTCACAGGCCCACAATCAGCCCCAGCATTTT. Protein product: CATSRDRASQAHNQPQHF.

Worth noting for this clone: Other DNA sequences in the sample encode the same CDR3. The genes are TRBV28 and TRBJ1-1, with a tentative D call TRBD1 (6 bases). Trimming took off 3 bases at V and 1 base at J, with 6 bases between the two ends. CDR1 MDHEN and CDR2 SYDVKM come from the germline V gene. The CDR3 sequence is 13 residues long. The CDR3 DNA reads as TGTGCCAGCAGTTTGACAGGGAACACTGAAGCTTTCTTT. It yields the protein CASSLTGNTEAFF.

The rearrangement links TRBV28 to TRBJ2-7; a weak D match, TRBD1 (6 bases). CDR3 length equals 14 residues. CDR1 and CDR2 (germline): MDHEN, SYDVKM. V was clipped by 3 bases and J by 2 bases, with 11 bases between them. The CDR3 region is CASSFKGQPYEQYF. The CDR3 nucleotides are TGTGCCAGCAGTTTCAAAGGACAGCCCTACGAGCAGTACTTC.

V is TRBV7-8 and J is TRBJ2-2; 7 bases are a match to TRBD1. The V gene end was trimmed by 5 bases and the J gene end by 5 bases; junction bases not matched to a gene: 8. The CDR3 contains 15 residues. Germline V gene lookup returns CDR1 SGHVS and CDR2 FQNEAQ. The CDR3 spells CASSPPGQPTGELFF. For the CDR3, the DNA is TGTGCCAGCAGCCCCCCGGGACAGCCGACCGGGGAGCTGTTTTTT.

The genes are TRBV7-2 and TRBJ2-1; D is unclear. Trimming took 5 bases from V and 7 from J, leaving 9 bases between them. The germline CDR1 and CDR2 sequences are SGHTA and FQGNSA. There are 12 residues in the CDR3. The CDR3 nucleotides read TGTGCCAGCAGCCGATTTGGTAATGAGCAGTTCTTC. Amino acids: CASSRFGNEQFF.

The CDR3 protein is CASSLDIAEAFF. CDR3 in DNA: TGTGCCAGCAGCTTAGATATCGCTGAAGCTTTCTTT. The J gene is TRBJ1-1, the V gene TRBV7-9; D is uncertain. Trimming cost V 1 base and J 6 bases, with 6 bases left between them. This CDR3 is 12 amino acids long. CDR1 is SEHNR and CDR2 is FQNEAQ in the germline V gene (reference sequence).

The chain is built from TRBV2 and TRBJ1-1; D might be TRBD1 (6 bases). The germline gives CDR1 SNHLY, CDR2 FYNNEI. The CDR3 totals 14 residues. V lost 9 bases to trimming and J lost 0 bases, with 14 bases between them. The CDR3 reads CASLTGLMNTEAFF. The CDR3 DNA reads TGTGCCAGTCTGACAGGTTTGATGAACACTGAAGCTTTCTTT. Using reference TRBV2 and TRBJ1-1 for the parts outside the CDR3, the full variable domain is EPEVTQTPSHQVTQMGQEVILRCVPISNHLYFYWYRQILGQKVEFLVSFYNNEISEKSEIFDDQFSVERPDGSNFTLKIRSTKLEDSAMYFCASLTGLMNTEAFFGQGTRLTVV.

The rearrangement uses TRBV27 and TRBJ1-2; 8 bases are shared with TRBD1. This CDR3 comprises 16 residues. Germline loops: CDR1 MNHEY, CDR2 SMNVEV (reference sequence). Trimming took 0 bases from V and 7 from J; bases not matched to a gene: 10. The CDR3 nucleotides are TGTGCCAGCAGTTTATCGTCTACAGGGGGATGGGGTGGCTACACCTTC. Translation gives CASSLSSTGGWGGYTF.

The rearrangement links TRBV11-2 to TRBJ2-5; D remains unclear. With 1 base removed from V and 2 bases from J, the gap between germline ends came to 2 bases. Per germline, CDR1 SGHAT and CDR2 FQNNGV. The CDR3 length is 12 residues. The CDR3 protein is CASSLAQETQYF. In nucleotides, the CDR3 is TGTGCCAGCAGCTTAGCTCAAGAGACCCAGTACTTC.

This clone was seen just once. The chain has TRBV19 and TRBJ2-1; 7 nucleotides match TRBD2. J lost 7 bases, V lost 3 bases, and 18 bases had no gene match. The germline CDR1 and CDR2 sequences are LNHDA and SQIVND (reference sequence). The CDR3 is 18 amino acids. The CDR3: CASSMQRTGGGGWNEQFF. Written as DNA, the CDR3 is TGTGCCAGTAGTATGCAACGGACTGGTGGGGGAGGGTGGAATGAGCAGTTCTTC.

The chain employs TRBV4-3 and TRBJ1-1; weak D call: TRBD1 (5 bases). V dropped 4 bases and J dropped 7 bases, with 13 bases sitting between them. Germline-derived CDR1 and CDR2 are LGHNA and YSLEER. This CDR3 region has 13 residues. CDR3 DNA sequence: TGCGCCAGCAGCCCGGGACGGGGAGTTGAAGCTTTCTTT. It translates to CASSPGRGVEAFF.

The chain uses TRBV4-2 and TRBJ1-5; D ambiguous. V lost 0 bases to trimming and J lost 6 bases, with 21 bases between them. Germline CDR1 LGHNA, CDR2 YNFKEQ. The CDR3 length is 18 residues. CDR3 nucleotide sequence: TGTGCCAGCAGCCAAGAAAGTGAGCAGCTAACCCCGGGTCAGCCCCAGCATTTT. Protein product: CASSQESEQLTPGQPQHF.

The CDR3, as DNA: TGTGCCAGCAGCCATGGGACGTCCCAAGAGACCCAGTACTTC. Its translation is CASSHGTSQETQYF. The chain recombines TRBV4-2 with TRBJ2-5; possibly TRBD1 or TRBD2 for D (5 bases each). The CDR3 has 14 amino acids. Germline loops: CDR1 LGHNA, CDR2 YNFKEQ. Trimming left V 3 bases short and J 1 base short, with 9 bases between.

This rearrangement joins TRBV9 to TRBJ2-7; no clear D. Between the trimmed V and J ends, which lost 0 bases and 0 bases, there was a span of 10 bases. CDR3 size: 15 residues. The germline V gene has CDR1 SGDLS and CDR2 YYNGEE. The CDR3 reads CASSVDPTSSYEQYF. CDR3 nucleotides: TGTGCCAGCAGCGTAGATCCGACGAGCTCCTACGAGCAGTACTTC.

V is TRBV4-3 and J is TRBJ1-5; no firm D call. CDR3 size: 15 residues. V lost 0 bases and J lost 3, with 9 bases in between. CDR1 and CDR2 (germline): LGHNA, YSLEER. Here the CDR3 DNA reads TGCGCCAGCAGCCAAGACGCCGGGAACAATCAGCCCCAGCATTTT. Translation gives CASSQDAGNNQPQHF.

For the CDR3, the DNA is TGTGCCAGCAGCTTGGACAGGGGGCACTACGAGCAGTACTTC. It encodes CASSLDRGHYEQYF. The chain joins TRBV5-4 to TRBJ2-7; 9 nucleotides align to TRBD1. Germline V gives CDR1 SGHNT, CDR2 YYREEE (reference sequence). Losses at the gene ends were 0 bases for V and 3 bases for J; bases not matched to a gene: 1. This CDR3 contains 14 residues. The full variable domain, completed using reference TRBV5-4 and TRBJ2-7, is ETGVTQSPTHLIKTRGQQVTLRCSSQSGHNTVSWYQQALGQGPQFIFQYYREEENGRGNFPPRFSGLQFPNYSSELNVNALELDDSALYLCASSLDRGHYEQYFGPGTRLTVT.

This chain joins TRBV7-3 and TRBJ2-2; D unclear. The length of the CDR3 is 13 residues. Germline-derived CDR1 and CDR2 are SGHTA and FQGTGA. V lost 5 bases and J lost 5, with 9 bases in between. The CDR3 DNA reads TGTGCCAGCAGCCCGGACGGTACCGGGGAGCTGTTTTTT. This translates into CASSPDGTGELFF.